The rows below give T cell receptor beta chains drawn from one sample of a study of blood T cells in healthy people across ages. Each CDR3 protein is one row after TCRdb ran MiXCR on the 5' RACE reads. The sample lists about 1,400,000 distinct CDR3 sequences, approximately 59% seen once, with about 6.3% in the top ten. The specimen sequenced was blood. All receptors come from a man aged 18 to 35 in good health. CDR3s include the opening cysteine and the closing phenylalanine or tryptophan. D genes are given only for firm matches. Clone size is stated in some rows and not others, as once, few, many or a class when expanded.

j_call d_call clone_size v_call cdr3_aa cdr3_nt
TRBJ2-5 NA NA TRBV7-2 CASSPAGTILETQYF TGTGCCAGCAGCCCCGCCGGGACAATATTGGAGACCCAGTACTTC
TRBJ2-4 NA NA TRBV11-2 CASSLRGIEQYF TGTGCCAGCAGCTTACGGGGAATAGAGCAGTACTTC
TRBJ1-6 NA NA TRBV7-6 CASSRQNNSPLHF TGTGCCAGCAGCCGACAGAATAATTCACCCCTCCACTTT
TRBJ2-2 NA NA TRBV28 CASKEAVTGELFF TGTGCCAGCAAGGAAGCGGTTACCGGGGAGCTGTTTTTT
TRBJ2-7 TRBD2 few TRBV10-3 CAIRSREGLSEQYF TGTGCCATCAGATCGCGGGAGGGCCTTTCCGAGCAGTACTTC
TRBJ2-5 TRBD2 few TRBV6-2/TRBV6-3 CASRSLAATPETQYF TGTGCCAGCAGATCCCTAGCGGCCACCCCGGAGACCCAGTACTTC
TRBJ2-3 NA NA TRBV12-3/TRBV12-4 CASSTGMGVADTQYF TGTGCCAGCAGTACCGGAATGGGGGTAGCAGATACGCAGTATTTT
TRBJ2-7 NA NA TRBV7-9 CASSLGNNEQYF TGTGCCAGCAGCTTGGGGAACAATGAGCAGTACTTC
TRBJ2-1 TRBD2 NA TRBV27 CASSWNAREGQFNEQFF TGTGCCAGCAGTTGGAATGCGCGGGAGGGCCAATTCAATGAGCAGTTCTTC
TRBJ1-4 NA few TRBV4-3 CASSQEEREKLFF TGCGCCAGCAGCCAAGAAGAGAGGGAAAAACTGTTTTTT
TRBJ1-1 NA NA TRBV20-1 CSAREGGDTEAFF TGCAGTGCTAGAGAAGGGGGAGACACTGAAGCTTTCTTT
TRBJ2-4 NA few TRBV10-3 CAISESGNIQYF TGTGCCATCAGTGAGTCGGGAAACATTCAGTACTTC
TRBJ1-2 NA few TRBV30 CAWGIRDFYGYTF TGTGCCTGGGGGATTCGGGACTTCTATGGCTACACCTTC
TRBJ2-1 NA NA TRBV10-2 CASRSGTSYNEQFF TGCGCCAGCAGGAGTGGGACATCCTACAATGAGCAGTTCTTC
TRBJ2-1 TRBD2 NA TRBV5-1 CASSLEYSRLAGGRNEQFF TGCGCCAGCAGCTTGGAGTATAGTAGGCTAGCGGGGGGAAGAAATGAGCAGTTCTTC
TRBJ2-7 NA NA TRBV21-1 CASSTSETGQLNEIDEQYF TGTGCCAGCAGCACCTCAGAGACAGGACAACTGAACGAAATAGACGAGCAGTACTTC
TRBJ1-6 NA NA TRBV7-6 CASSSDSRRDPPLHF TGTGCCAGCAGCTCGGACAGCCGGCGGGACCCACCCCTCCACTTT
TRBJ2-7 NA NA TRBV10-3 CAISGDSYNEQYF TGTGCCATCAGCGGAGACTCCTACAATGAGCAGTACTTC
TRBJ2-7 TRBD1 few TRBV4-1 CASSQSSGQGYEQYF TGCGCCAGCAGCCAATCCTCGGGACAGGGCTACGAGCAGTACTTC
TRBJ2-7 NA NA TRBV6-1 CASSEVVTGPSYEQYF TGTGCCAGCAGTGAAGTGGTGACAGGTCCTTCCTACGAGCAGTACTTC
TRBJ2-1 NA NA TRBV20-1 CSAPVRAGHNEQFF TGCAGTGCCCCGGTCCGGGCGGGCCACAATGAGCAGTTCTTC
TRBJ1-1 NA NA TRBV10-3 CAISESQGRTEAFF TGTGCCATCAGTGAGTCTCAGGGGAGGACTGAAGCTTTCTTT
TRBJ2-7 NA once TRBV7-2 CASSQFRGRNYEQYF TGTGCCAGCAGCCAATTCCGGGGTCGTAACTACGAGCAGTACTTC
TRBJ2-1 NA NA TRBV7-7 CASSLGLASDNEQFF TGTGCCAGCAGCTTGGGTCTAGCGTCTGACAATGAGCAGTTCTTC
TRBJ1-1 NA NA TRBV12-3/TRBV12-4 CASSPSAALGAFF TGTGCCAGCAGCCCGTCCGCGGCCCTTGGAGCTTTCTTT
TRBJ1-4 NA NA TRBV4-1 CASSQLELRAEVVEKLFF TGCGCCAGCAGCCAACTTGAACTCAGGGCAGAAGTTGTTGAAAAACTGTTTTTT
TRBJ2-2 NA once TRBV21-1 CASSAVGAGVLTGELFF TGTGCCAGCAGCGCCGTCGGAGCGGGGGTTCTCACCGGGGAGCTGTTTTTT
TRBJ2-5 NA NA TRBV4-2 CASSPRWGVEQYF TGTGCCAGCAGCCCCAGATGGGGTGTAGAGCAGTACTTC
TRBJ1-1 NA NA TRBV4-2 CASSQYQGTAEAFF TGTGCCAGCAGCCAATATCAGGGAACTGCTGAAGCTTTCTTT
TRBJ1-2 NA NA TRBV5-1 CASSPGSVSTNYGYTF TGCGCCAGCAGCCCAGGTTCAGTCTCTACTAACTATGGCTACACCTTC
TRBJ2-7 NA NA TRBV4-3 CASSQDPGGRNEQYF TGCGCCAGCAGCCAAGATCCCGGGGGCCGAAACGAGCAGTACTTC
TRBJ1-1 NA NA TRBV6-5 CASFGGGAFF TGTGCCAGCTTCGGCGGAGGGGCTTTCTTT
TRBJ2-7 TRBD1 NA TRBV2 CASSVRDRAPYEQYF TGTGCCAGCAGTGTACGAGACAGGGCACCCTACGAGCAGTACTTC
TRBJ2-3 NA NA TRBV20-1 CSANLGSPADTQYF TGCAGTGCTAACCTTGGGTCCCCGGCAGATACGCAGTATTTT
TRBJ2-7 NA few TRBV7-9 CASSSTVMESSYEQYF TGTGCCAGCAGCTCCACAGTGATGGAGAGCTCCTACGAGCAGTACTTC